This T cell receptor beta chain was documented in a study of CD8 T cells in Susac syndrome. Germline CDR1 is MDHEN and CDR2 is SYDVKM. This CDR3 spans 12 amino acids. Trimming pared 5 bases from V and 10 bases from J, leaving 15 bases between. CD8+ and CD4+ T cells circulating in blood were sequenced for TCR beta. The multiple sclerosis control group consisted of treatment-naive patients whose relapsing-remitting disease, which was either stable or active, fulfilled revised McDonald criteria. FACS enriched CD8+ TEMRA cells, while bulk CD8+ and CD4+ were negatively isolated. After extraction with the RNeasy kit, about 0.45 to 1 ug of the RNA was reverse transcribed using random hexamers. An immunoSEQ multiplex PCR amplified TCR beta CDR3 over 54 Vbeta and 13 Jbeta. TCRdb independently ran MiXCR on the immunoSEQ multiplex PCR reads; one entry per CDR3 protein. The table has around 200,000 distinct CDR3 sequences, about 94% seen once.

This chain connects TRBV28 to TRBJ2-7; maybe TRBD1 (6 bases). The sample taken for sequencing was CD4+ T cells from PBMCs. This clonotype originated in a human donor with multiple sclerosis. This CDR3 reads CASSLQTGSQYF. In DNA form, the CDR3 reads TGTGCCAGCAGTCTTCAAACAGGGTCACAGTACTTC.